The sequence of this T cell receptor beta chain was determined in a study of blood T cell repertoires in COVID-19. Across the study: Recovered participants had two consecutive negative NP/OP PCR tests, healthcare professional clearance, or symptom resolution. Sources were T cells, B-cell-depleted T cells, or PBMCs; the material itself was cDNA or gDNA.

Original data processing: Amplification from reference gene primers served as the basis for estimated nucleated cell counts. Profiled with immunoSEQ multiplex PCR; TCRdb holds only in-frame clones, not every one. V and J calls and clone size come straight from that table; D and trimming were deduced from the DNA. This table holds a few hundred thousand clones, approximately 89% found once. The germline V gene encodes CDR1 MNHEY and CDR2 SVGAGI. Trimming removed 2 bases from V and 14 bases from J, with 16 bases in between. The CDR3 runs to 14 residues. The chain couples TRBV6-5 to TRBJ1-6, with TRBD1 as a possible D gene (5 bases). This receptor was obtained from a man aged 35 to 55 in a cohort exposed to, infected with or recovered from COVID-19 (not recorded which). Specimen: PBMCs or T cells enriched from blood (not recorded which). In DNA, the CDR3 is TGTGCCAGCAGTTACGACACGACAGACTCGGCCCTCCACTTT. Translation gives CASSYDTTDSALHF.